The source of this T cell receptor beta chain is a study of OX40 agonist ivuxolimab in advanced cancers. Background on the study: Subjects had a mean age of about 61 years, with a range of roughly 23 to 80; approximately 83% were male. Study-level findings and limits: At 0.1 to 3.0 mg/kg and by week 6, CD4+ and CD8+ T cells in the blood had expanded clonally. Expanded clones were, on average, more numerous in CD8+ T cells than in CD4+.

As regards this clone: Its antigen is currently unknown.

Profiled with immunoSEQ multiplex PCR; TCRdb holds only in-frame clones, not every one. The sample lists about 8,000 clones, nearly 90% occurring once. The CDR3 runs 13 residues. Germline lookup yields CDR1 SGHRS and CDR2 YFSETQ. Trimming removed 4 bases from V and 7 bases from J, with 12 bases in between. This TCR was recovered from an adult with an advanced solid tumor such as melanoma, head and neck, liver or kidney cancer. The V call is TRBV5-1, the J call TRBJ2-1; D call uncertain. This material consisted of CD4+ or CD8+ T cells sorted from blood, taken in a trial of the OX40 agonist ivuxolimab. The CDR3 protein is CASSDDGLNEQFF. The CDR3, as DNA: TGCGCCAGCAGCGACGACGGTTTGAATGAGCAGTTCTTC.